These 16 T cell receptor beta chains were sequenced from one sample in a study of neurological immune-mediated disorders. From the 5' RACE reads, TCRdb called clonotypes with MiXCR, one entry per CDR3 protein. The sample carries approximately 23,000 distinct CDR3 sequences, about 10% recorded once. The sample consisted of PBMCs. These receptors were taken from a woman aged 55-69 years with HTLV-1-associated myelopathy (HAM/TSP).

The CDR3 DNA reads TGCAGTGCTAGTTGGACAGCGAATGAAAAACTGTTTTTT. It codes for CSASWTANEKLFF. The chain has TRBV20-1 and TRBJ1-4; tentatively, D is TRBD1 (6 bases). The V gene's germline CDR1 is DFQATT and CDR2 SNEGSKA (reference sequence). This CDR3 contains 13 residues. V was clipped by 3 bases and J by 5 bases, with 10 bases between them.

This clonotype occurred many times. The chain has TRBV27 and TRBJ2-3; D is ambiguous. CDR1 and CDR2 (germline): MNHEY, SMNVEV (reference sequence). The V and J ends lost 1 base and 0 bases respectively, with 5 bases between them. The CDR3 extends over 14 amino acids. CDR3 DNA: TGTGCCAGCAGTTTATGGCAGAGCACAGATACGCAGTATTTT. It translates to CASSLWQSTDTQYF.

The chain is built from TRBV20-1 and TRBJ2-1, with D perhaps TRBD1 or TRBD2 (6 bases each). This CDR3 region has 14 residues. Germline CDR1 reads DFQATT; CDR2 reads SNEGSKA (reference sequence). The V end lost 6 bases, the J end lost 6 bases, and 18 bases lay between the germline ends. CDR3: CSALGTGAANEQFF. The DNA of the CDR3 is TGCAGTGCCCTAGGGACGGGGGCGGCCAATGAGCAGTTCTTC.

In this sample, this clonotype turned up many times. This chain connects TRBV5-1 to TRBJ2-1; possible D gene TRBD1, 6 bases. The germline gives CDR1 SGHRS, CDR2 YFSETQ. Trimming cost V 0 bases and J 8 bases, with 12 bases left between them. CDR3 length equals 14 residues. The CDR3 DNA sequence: TGCGCCAGCAGCTTGGGTAGGGGGATCGATGAGCAGTTCTTC. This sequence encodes CASSLGRGIDEQFF.

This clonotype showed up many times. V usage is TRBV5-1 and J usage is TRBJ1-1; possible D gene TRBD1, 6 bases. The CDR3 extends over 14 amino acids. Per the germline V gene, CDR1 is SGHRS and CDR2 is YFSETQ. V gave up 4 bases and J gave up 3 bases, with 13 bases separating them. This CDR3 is CASSPEGGHTEAFF. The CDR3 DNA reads TGCGCCAGCAGCCCGGAGGGGGGCCACACTGAAGCTTTCTTT.

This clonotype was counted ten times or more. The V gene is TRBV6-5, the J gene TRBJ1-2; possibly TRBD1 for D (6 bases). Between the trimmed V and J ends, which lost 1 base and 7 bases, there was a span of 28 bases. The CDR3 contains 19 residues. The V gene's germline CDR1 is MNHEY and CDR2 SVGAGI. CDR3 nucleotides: TGTGCCAGCAGTTACTGGGGGGCCGGGCGGGCGGACGGCAAGGTTGGCTACACCTTC. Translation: CASSYWGAGRADGKVGYTF.

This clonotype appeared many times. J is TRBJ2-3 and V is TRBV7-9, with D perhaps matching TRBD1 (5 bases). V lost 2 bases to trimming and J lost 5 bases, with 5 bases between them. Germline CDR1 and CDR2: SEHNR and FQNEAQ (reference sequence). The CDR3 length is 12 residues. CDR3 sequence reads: CASSLQGDTQYF. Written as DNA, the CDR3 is TGTGCCAGCAGCTTACAGGGAGATACGCAGTATTTT.

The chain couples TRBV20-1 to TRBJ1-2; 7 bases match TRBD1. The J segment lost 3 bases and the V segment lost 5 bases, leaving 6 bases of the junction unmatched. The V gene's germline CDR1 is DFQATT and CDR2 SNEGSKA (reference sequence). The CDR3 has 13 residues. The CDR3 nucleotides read TGCAGTGCTCGAGGGGGCTTGGACTATGGCTACACCTTC. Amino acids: CSARGGLDYGYTF.

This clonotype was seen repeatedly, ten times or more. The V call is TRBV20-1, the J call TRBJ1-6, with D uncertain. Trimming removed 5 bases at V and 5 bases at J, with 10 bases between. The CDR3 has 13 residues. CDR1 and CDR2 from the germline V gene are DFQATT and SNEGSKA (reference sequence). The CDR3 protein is CSALRQHNSPLHF. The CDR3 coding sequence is TGCAGTGCTCTACGCCAACATAATTCACCCCTCCACTTT.

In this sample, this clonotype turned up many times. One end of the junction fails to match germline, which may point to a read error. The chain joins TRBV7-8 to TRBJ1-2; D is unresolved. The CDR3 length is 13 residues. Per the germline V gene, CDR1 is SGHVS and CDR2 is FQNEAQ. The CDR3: CASSSEMNYAYTF. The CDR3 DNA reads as TGTGCCAGCAGCTCAGAGATGAACTATGCCTACACCTTC.

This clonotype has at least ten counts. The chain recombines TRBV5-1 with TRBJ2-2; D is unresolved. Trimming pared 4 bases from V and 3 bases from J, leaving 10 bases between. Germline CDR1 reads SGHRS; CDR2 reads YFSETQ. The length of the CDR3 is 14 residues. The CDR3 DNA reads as TGCGCCAGCAGCCTTGCGCCCCACACCGGGGAGCTGTTTTTT. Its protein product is CASSLAPHTGELFF.

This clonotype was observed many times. CDR3 sequence: CASSDPWTNTEAFF. The CDR3 DNA is TGTGCCAGCAGTGACCCTTGGACAAACACTGAAGCTTTCTTT. This chain links TRBV12-3 or TRBV12-4 with TRBJ1-1; TRBD1 might be the D (5 bases). The CDR3 has 14 residues. Trimming shortened V by 5 bases and J by 2 bases, and 12 bases separated the two germline ends.

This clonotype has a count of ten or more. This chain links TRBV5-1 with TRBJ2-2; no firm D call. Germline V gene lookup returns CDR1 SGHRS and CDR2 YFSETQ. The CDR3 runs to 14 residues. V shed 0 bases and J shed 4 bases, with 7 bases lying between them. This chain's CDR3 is CASSLDMGTGELFF. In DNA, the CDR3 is TGCGCCAGCAGCTTGGACATGGGCACCGGGGAGCTGTTTTTT.

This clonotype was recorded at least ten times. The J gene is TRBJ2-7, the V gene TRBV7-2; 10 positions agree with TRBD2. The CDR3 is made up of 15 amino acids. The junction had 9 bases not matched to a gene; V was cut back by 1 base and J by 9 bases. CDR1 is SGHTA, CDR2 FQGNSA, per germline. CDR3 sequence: CASSLVIGLAGAQYF. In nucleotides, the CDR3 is TGTGCCAGCAGCTTAGTTATCGGTCTAGCGGGGGCGCAGTACTTC.

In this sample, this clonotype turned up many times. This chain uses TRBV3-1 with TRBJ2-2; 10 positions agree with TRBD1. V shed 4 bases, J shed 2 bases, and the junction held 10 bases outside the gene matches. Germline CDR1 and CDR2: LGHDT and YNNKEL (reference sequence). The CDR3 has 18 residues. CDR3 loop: CASSPGTGDKGNTGELFF. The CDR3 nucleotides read TGTGCCAGCAGCCCCGGGACAGGGGACAAGGGCAACACCGGGGAGCTGTTTTTT.

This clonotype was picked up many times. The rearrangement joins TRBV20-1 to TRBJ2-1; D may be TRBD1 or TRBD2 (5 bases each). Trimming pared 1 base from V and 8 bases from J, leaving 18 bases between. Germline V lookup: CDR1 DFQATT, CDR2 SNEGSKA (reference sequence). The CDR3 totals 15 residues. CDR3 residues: CSARAGTILRDEQFF. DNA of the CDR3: TGCAGTGCTAGAGCCGGGACCATTCTCCGGGATGAGCAGTTCTTC.